The 20 T cell receptor beta chains in this list originate from one sample, sequenced in a study of T cells after yellow fever vaccination. TCRdb used MiXCR to reprocess the 5' RACE reads, holding one entry per CDR3 protein. The repertoire includes under 400,000 distinct CDR3 sequences, approximately 10% of them detected once, and roughly 18% sits in the top ten. The material was PBMCs, obtained on the day of the first yellow fever vaccination. Source of these receptors: a man aged 18 to 30 who received the YFV17D yellow fever vaccine.

This clonotype occurred many times. The chain combines TRBV5-1 with TRBJ2-3; D remains unclear. CDR1 and CDR2 (germline): SGHRS, YFSETQ. This CDR3 is 15 amino acids long. The V end lost 5 bases, the J end lost 0 bases, and 13 bases lay between the germline ends. The CDR3 sequence is CASRTWKSSTDTQYF. CDR3 in DNA: TGCGCCAGCAGGACATGGAAGAGCAGCACAGATACGCAGTATTTT.

This chain joins TRBV2 and TRBJ2-7; D uncertain. CDR3 size: 15 residues. V shed 6 bases and J shed 4 bases, with 19 bases lying between them. The germline CDR1 and CDR2 sequences are SNHLY and FYNNEI. The CDR3 sequence is CASRDPGLLGYEQYF. CDR3 coding DNA: TGTGCCAGCAGGGACCCCGGGCTCCTGGGGTACGAGCAGTACTTC. The whole variable domain, filled in from reference TRBV2 and TRBJ2-7, reads EPEVTQTPSHQVTQMGQEVILRCVPISNHLYFYWYRQILGQKVEFLVSFYNNEISEKSEIFDDQFSVERPDGSNFTLKIRSTKLEDSAMYFCASRDPGLLGYEQYFGPGTRLTVT.

This clonotype was seen repeatedly, ten times or more. V and J are TRBV11-2 and TRBJ2-1; D is uncertain. Trimming cost V 0 bases and J 10 bases, with 16 bases left between them. Germline V gene data show CDR1 as SGHAT and CDR2 as FQNNGV. This CDR3 is built from 15 residues. This CDR3 reads CASSLDVAQTNEQFF. The CDR3, as DNA: TGTGCCAGCAGCTTAGATGTGGCCCAGACCAACGAGCAGTTCTTC.

This clonotype was detected many times. The chain employs TRBV5-6 and TRBJ1-5, with TRBD1 matching 8 bases. Germline lookup yields CDR1 SGHDT and CDR2 YYEEEE. The CDR3 is 14 residues long. J gave up 7 bases and V 4 bases, and 7 bases lay outside the gene matches. CDR3 residues: CASSRGQGGQPQHF. The CDR3 DNA reads TGTGCCAGCAGCCGCGGACAGGGTGGCCAGCCCCAGCATTTT. Using reference TRBV5-6 and TRBJ1-5 for the parts outside the CDR3, the full variable domain is DAGVTQSPTHLIKTRGQQVTLRCSPKSGHDTVSWYQQALGQGPQFIFQYYEEEERQRGNFPDRFSGHQFPNYSSELNVNALLLGDSALYLCASSRGQGGQPQHFGDGTRLSIL.

Remarks on this clonotype: One junction end disagrees with the germline gene, perhaps due to a read error. The chain links TRBV9 to TRBJ2-1; D is unresolved. CDR1 and CDR2 (germline): SGDLS, YYNGEE. The CDR3 sequence is 15 residues long. CDR3: CASGVVPSPYNEQFF. The CDR3 nucleotides are TGTGCCAGCGGCGTAGTCCCCTCTCCGTACAATGAGCAGTTCTTC.

The sample holds a few counts of this clonotype. J is TRBJ2-5 and V is TRBV4-2; unclear D gene. V lost 2 bases, J lost 5 bases, and 18 bases lay in between. This CDR3 is built from 16 residues. Germline values: CDR1 LGHNA, CDR2 YNFKEQ. CDR3 nucleotide sequence: TGTGCCAGCAGCCAAAATCTTTTGGGATCCGTGGAGACCCAGTACTTC. It is translated as CASSQNLLGSVETQYF.

The sample holds many counts of this clonotype. This chain joins TRBV7-2 and TRBJ2-5; 8 bases are shared with TRBD1. With 6 bases clipped from V and 2 bases from J, the junction kept 8 bases outside the gene matches. Per the germline V gene, CDR1 is SGHTA and CDR2 is FQGNSA. The CDR3 contains 15 residues. CDR3 DNA: TGTGCCAGCAGTCTCAACGACAGGGGACAAGAGACCCAGTACTTC. It specifies CASSLNDRGQETQYF.

This clonotype showed up just a few times. This chain links TRBV4-3 with TRBJ2-1; 10 nucleotides align to TRBD2. This CDR3 comprises 17 residues. CDR1 and CDR2 from the germline V gene are LGHNA and YSLEER. J gave up 4 bases and V 2 bases, and 8 bases lay outside the gene matches. The CDR3 nucleotides are TGCGCCAGCAGCCAAATACTCTATAGCGGGGGGTACAATGAGCAGTTCTTC. It codes for CASSQILYSGGYNEQFF.

The CDR3 bases are TGTGCCAGCAGCCTTTACGGCAGCCAATATAGCAATCAGCCCCAGCATTTT. Its protein product is CASSLYGSQYSNQPQHF. The chain links TRBV7-2 to TRBJ1-5, with unresolved D. The V gene's germline CDR1 is SGHTA and CDR2 FQGNSA. The CDR3 contains 17 residues. Trimming took off 5 bases at V and 0 bases at J, with 17 bases between the two ends.

This clonotype was detected many times. The V gene is TRBV7-2, the J gene TRBJ2-3, with D possibly being TRBD1 (8 bases). CDR1 and CDR2 (germline): SGHTA, FQGNSA. CDR3 size: 14 residues. V lost 5 bases and J 5 bases, leaving 14 bases between the germline ends. The CDR3 DNA follows: TGTGCCAGCAGCCTTAACAGGGGGGGAGATACGCAGTATTTT. Translated: CASSLNRGGDTQYF.

The J gene is TRBJ1-5, the V gene TRBV7-2; unclear D gene. The V gene lost 1 base and the J gene lost 6 bases, with 16 bases spanning the gap. The germline V gene has CDR1 SGHTA and CDR2 FQGNSA. The CDR3 has 16 residues. The CDR3 reads CASSLGVSPGFQPQHF. CDR3 sequence (DNA): TGTGCCAGCAGCTTAGGTGTCAGCCCGGGTTTTCAGCCCCAGCATTTT. The variable domain in full, completed from reference TRBV7-2 and TRBJ1-5, reads GAGVSQSPSNKVTEKGKDVELRCDPISGHTALYWYRQSLGQGLEFLIYFQGNSAPDKSGLPSDRFSAERTGGSVSTLTIQRTQQEDSAVYLCASSLGVSPGFQPQHFGDGTRLSIL.

The chain combines TRBV12-3 or TRBV12-4 with TRBJ1-2; TRBD1 agrees at 7 bases. V lost 5 bases and J lost 9; bases outside the gene matches: 9. The CDR3 is 13 amino acids. CDR3 sequence reads: CASSPGTASSYTF. The CDR3 DNA reads as TGTGCCAGCAGTCCCGGGACAGCAAGTAGCTACACCTTC.

A few counts support this clonotype. V gene TRBV7-2 combines with J gene TRBJ1-6; D unclear. Germline CDR1 SGHTA, CDR2 FQGNSA. This CDR3 has 15 residues. The V gene lost 1 base and the J gene lost 6 bases, with 10 bases spanning the gap. In nucleotides, the CDR3 is TGTGCCAGCAGCTTAGAGGCAGCCCCTAATTCACCCCTCCACTTT. Amino acids: CASSLEAAPNSPLHF.

This clonotype was detected only a few times. The chain couples TRBV9 to TRBJ2-5; tentative D call: TRBD2 (5 bases). V was pared by 3 bases and J by 10 bases, with 10 bases between. This CDR3 is built from 11 residues. Germline assignment: CDR1 SGDLS and CDR2 YYNGEE. The CDR3 DNA reads as TGTGCCAGCAGCGCCGGGGATATCCAGTACTTC. Encoded protein: CASSAGDIQYF.

This clonotype turned up a few times. The chain joins TRBV7-3 to TRBJ2-5; D remains ambiguous. Germline CDR1 is SGHTA and CDR2 is FQGTGA. V lost 0 bases and J 5 bases, leaving 7 bases between the germline ends. The CDR3 is 13 residues long. CDR3 DNA sequence: TGTGCCAGCAGCTTAACGCGTTTGGAGACCCAGTACTTC. Its protein is CASSLTRLETQYF.

This clonotype appeared a few times. The CDR3 coding sequence is TGTGCCAGCAGCCAAGCCGGGACAGGGGCGGGCACTGAAGCTTTCTTT. Translating it yields CASSQAGTGAGTEAFF. The rearrangement links TRBV4-2 to TRBJ1-1; 10 bases align to TRBD1. The CDR3 has 16 amino acids. Germline values: CDR1 LGHNA, CDR2 YNFKEQ. After removal of 1 base from V and 4 bases from J, the junction contained 6 bases not matched to a gene.

This clonotype was seen a few times. The genes are TRBV27 and TRBJ2-1; 9 bases line up with TRBD2. The trim removed 8 bases at V and 9 bases at J, leaving 11 bases unmatched. CDR1 and CDR2 from the germline V gene are MNHEY and SMNVEV (reference sequence). The CDR3 contains 14 residues. The DNA of the CDR3 is TGTGCCAGCCTATTAAGAGCGGGGGGAGGTGAGCAGTTCTTC. It is translated as CASLLRAGGGEQFF.

In DNA form, the CDR3 reads TGTGCCAGCAGCCCGAGACTAGCGGGGGGGCCGAGTGAGCAGTTCTTC. Amino acids: CASSPRLAGGPSEQFF. V is TRBV12-3 or TRBV12-4 and J is TRBJ2-1; 14 bases align to TRBD2. V gave up 6 bases and J gave up 9 bases; unmatched junction bases: 10. The CDR3 is 16 amino acids.

The V and J genes are TRBV10-3 and TRBJ1-1, with 10 bases that match TRBD1. V lost 6 bases, J lost 0 bases, and 4 bases stayed unmatched. Germline loops: CDR1 ENHRY, CDR2 SYGVKD. The CDR3 is 15 amino acids. CDR3 loop: CAISGTGEVNTEAFF. The DNA for the CDR3 is TGTGCCATCAGCGGGACAGGGGAGGTGAACACTGAAGCTTTCTTT.

The chain uses TRBV29-1 and TRBJ2-5; 12 bases align to TRBD2. The length of the CDR3 is 15 residues. The V gene's germline CDR1 is SQVTM and CDR2 ANQGSEA. The V gene end was trimmed by 6 bases and the J gene end by 2 bases; junction bases not matched to a gene: 7. For the CDR3, the DNA is TGCAGCGTCGCCGGGACTAGCGGGCCTCAAGAGACCCAGTACTTC. The encoded protein is CSVAGTSGPQETQYF.